This T cell receptor beta chain was identified in a study of blood T cell repertoires in COVID-19. On the study more broadly: Sites in the United States, Italy and Spain provided acute and convalescent COVID-19 samples. PBMCs, B-cell-depleted T cells, or T cells provided the cDNA or gDNA that made up the material.

The V gene lost 6 bases and the J gene lost 0 bases, with 11 bases spanning the gap. This CDR3 is built from 14 residues. From germline, CDR1 is MDHEN and CDR2 SYDVKM. Under the authors' procedure: Amplification from reference gene primers served as the basis for estimated nucleated cell counts. Profiling relied on immunoSEQ multiplex PCR, and the TCRdb table lists in-frame clones only, not all of them. V and J calls and clone size are as listed in that table; D and trimming were resolved from the DNA. The table shows approximately 290,000 clones, with about 91% occurring only once. This sequence was found in a woman aged 60 to 75 with acute or convalescent COVID-19. The specimen was peripheral blood. The chain recombines TRBV28 with TRBJ1-2; no clear D gene. DNA for the CDR3: TGTGCCAGCAGCCCCGGGGAAGCTAACTATGGCTACACCTTC. Translation gives CASSPGEANYGYTF.